This TCR beta chain was observed in a study of OX40 agonist ivuxolimab in advanced cancers. Looking at the study overall: Ivuxolimab was delivered to patients intravenously every 2 weeks at doses spanning 0.01 to 10 mg/kg. Two cutaneous melanoma patients and one hepatocellular carcinoma patient, three in all, had partial responses.

Autoimmune disease history or systemic immunosuppression led to patient exclusion. Germline V gene data show CDR1 as SGHTS and CDR2 as YDEGEE. The CDR3 is 14 residues long. Trimming removed 4 bases from V and 6 bases from J; junction bases left unmatched: 3. Data came from immunoSEQ multiplex PCR; TCRdb stores just in-frame clones and leaves some out. The data hold around 80,000 clones, with about 81% observed a single time. V gene TRBV5-8 combines with J gene TRBJ1-6; 8 bases fit TRBD1. This clonotype originated in an adult with an advanced solid tumor such as melanoma, head and neck, liver or kidney cancer. The sequenced sample was CD4+ or CD8+ T cells sorted from blood, obtained in a trial of the OX40 agonist ivuxolimab. This CDR3 reads CASSGGQANSPLHF. The CDR3 nucleotides read TGTGCCAGCAGCGGGGGACAGGCTAATTCACCCCTCCACTTT.